These 30 T cell receptor beta chains came from one sample sequenced in a study of T cell responses to AZD1222 COVID-19 vaccine. Sequencing used immunoSEQ multiplex PCR; TCRdb keeps in-frame clones, though not all of them. The data hold around 150,000 clones, with 92% observed a single time. This sample comprised peripheral blood, obtained on day 0 of AZD1222 vaccination. Receptors originate from an adult in good health.

Only a few counts were recorded for this clone. The chain joins TRBV19 to TRBJ1-2, with TRBD1 matching over 8 bases. The ends lost 4 bases at V and 8 bases at J; junction bases unmatched: 12. CDR3 size: 15 residues. From germline, CDR1 is LNHDA and CDR2 SQIVND (reference sequence). The CDR3 region has the DNA TGTGCCAGTAGTAGGCGGAACGACAGGGGTAACGGCTACACCTTC. This translates into CASSRRNDRGNGYTF.

The V and J genes are TRBV5-1 and TRBJ2-1, with 13 bases lining up with TRBD2. Germline assignment: CDR1 SGHRS and CDR2 YFSETQ. Losses at the gene ends were 5 bases for V and 1 base for J; bases not matched to a gene: 3. The CDR3 spans 16 residues. The CDR3 region is CASSRLAGGSYNEQFF. The CDR3 DNA follows: TGCGCCAGCAGTCGACTAGCGGGGGGATCCTACAATGAGCAGTTCTTC.

The V and J genes are TRBV27 and TRBJ1-5; 9 bases line up with TRBD1. The CDR3 spans 14 residues. The V segment lost 6 bases and the J segment 6 bases; nucleotides outside the gene matches: 6. CDR1 is MNHEY and CDR2 is SMNVEV in the germline V gene (reference sequence). CDR3 sequence: CASRPGQGSQPQHF. The CDR3 DNA sequence: TGTGCCAGCAGGCCGGGACAGGGTAGTCAGCCCCAGCATTTT.

The chain recombines TRBV2 with TRBJ2-3; D gene ambiguous. Germline loops: CDR1 SNHLY, CDR2 FYNNEI. The CDR3 sequence is 15 residues long. Trimming removed 0 bases from V and 1 base from J, with 8 bases in between. For the CDR3, the DNA is TGTGCCAGCAGTGAAGCCGCTGATGGCACAGATACGCAGTATTTT. It yields the protein CASSEAADGTDTQYF.

The chain is built from TRBV4-2 and TRBJ2-3, with TRBD2 identical over 7 bases. CDR1 is LGHNA and CDR2 is YNFKEQ in the germline V gene. V shed 0 bases and J 4 bases; nucleotides not matched to a gene: 1. The CDR3 is 14 amino acids. The CDR3 region is CASSQEGGADTQYF. The CDR3 DNA follows: TGTGCCAGCAGCCAAGAGGGAGGGGCAGATACGCAGTATTTT.

The rearrangement links TRBV7-8 to TRBJ1-5, with D unresolved. Trimming removed 1 base from V and 2 bases from J, with 12 bases in between. The germline V gene has CDR1 SGHVS and CDR2 FQNEAQ. The CDR3 has 16 amino acids. CDR3 DNA sequence: TGTGCCAGCAGCTTAGGACGGTTCTTGGGCAATCAGCCCCAGCATTTT. Residues: CASSLGRFLGNQPQHF.

This rearrangement joins TRBV27 to TRBJ2-1; 7 bases agree with TRBD2. Per the germline V gene, CDR1 is MNHEY and CDR2 is SMNVEV (reference sequence). With 3 bases clipped from V and 6 bases from J, the junction kept 5 bases outside the gene matches. The CDR3 loop spans 14 amino acids. In DNA form, the CDR3 reads TGTGCCAGCAGTTTGGGAGCGGGAACCAATGAGCAGTTCTTC. This sequence encodes CASSLGAGTNEQFF.

The J gene is TRBJ2-2, the V gene TRBV19; D not resolved. V was shortened by 2 bases and J by 6 bases, with 13 bases between the two germline ends. Germline V gene sequence: CDR1 LNHDA, CDR2 SQIVND (reference sequence). The CDR3 is 15 amino acids. CDR3 protein: CASSITDPWAGELFF. The DNA of the CDR3 is TGTGCCAGTAGTATAACCGACCCCTGGGCCGGGGAGCTGTTTTTT.

This clone was seen a handful of times. This CDR3 reads CASTTLAGNEQFF. CDR3 DNA sequence: TGTGCCAGCACCACACTAGCGGGCAATGAGCAGTTCTTC. This chain connects TRBV11-1 to TRBJ2-1; TRBD2 aligns across 9 bases. The trim removed 7 bases at V and 6 bases at J, leaving 4 bases unmatched. The germline gives CDR1 SGHAT, CDR2 FQDESV (reference sequence). The CDR3 contains 13 residues. Supplemented by reference TRBV11-1 and TRBJ2-1, the full variable domain reads EAEVAQSPRYKITEKSQAVAFWCDPISGHATLYWYRQILGQGPELLVQFQDESVVDDSQLPKDRFSAERLKGVDSTLKIQPAELGDSAMYLCASTTLAGNEQFFGPGTRLTVL.

This clone was seen only once. The CDR3 loop is CASSFRTSGTNEQFF. The DNA for the CDR3 is TGTGCCAGCAGCTTTAGGACTAGCGGGACCAATGAGCAGTTCTTC. V gene TRBV5-6 combines with J gene TRBJ2-1, with TRBD2 matching over 12 bases. CDR1 and CDR2 from the germline V gene are SGHDT and YYEEEE. The trim removed 2 bases at V and 6 bases at J, leaving 3 bases unmatched. CDR3 length: 15 amino acids.

CDR3 amino acids: CASSQFGGNESRTGELFF. Written as DNA, the CDR3 is TGTGCCAGCAGCCAATTTGGGGGAAATGAGTCTCGCACCGGGGAGCTGTTTTTT. The gene calls are TRBV3-1 (or the pseudogene TRBV3-2) and TRBJ2-2; D may be TRBD1 or TRBD2 (5 bases each). V gave up 2 bases and J gave up 4 bases, with 20 bases separating them. The CDR3 is 18 residues long. Germline loops: CDR1 LGHDT, CDR2 YNNKEL (reference sequence).

The genes are TRBV30 and TRBJ1-1; 8 nucleotides line up with TRBD1. From germline, CDR1 is GTSNPN and CDR2 SVGIG (reference sequence). V lost 0 bases, J lost 5 bases, and 5 bases stayed unmatched. This CDR3 is 14 amino acids long. The CDR3 DNA follows: TGTGCCTGGAGTGTACGAACAGGGGGTACTGAAGCTTTCTTT. Translation: CAWSVRTGGTEAFF.

This clone appeared a single time. This chain links TRBV14 with TRBJ1-3; D call uncertain. V dropped 2 bases and J dropped 5 bases, with 7 bases sitting between them. Germline loops: CDR1 SGHDN, CDR2 FVKESK. The CDR3 sequence is 13 residues long. The CDR3, as DNA: TGTGCCAGCAGCCAAAATTTTAGAAACACCATATATTTT. Translation: CASSQNFRNTIYF.

This chain connects TRBV7-2 to TRBJ2-2; possible D gene TRBD1, 5 bases. Trimming cost V 5 bases and J 1 base, with 8 bases left between them. This CDR3 is built from 14 residues. The germline V gene has CDR1 SGHTA and CDR2 FQGNSA. CDR3 coding DNA: TGTGCCAGCAGCACAGGACGGAACACCGGGGAGCTGTTTTTT. Its translation: CASSTGRNTGELFF.

The rearrangement joins TRBV7-9 to TRBJ1-6, with 7 bases lining up with TRBD1. This CDR3 is built from 13 residues. The V segment lost 5 bases and the J segment 10 bases; nucleotides outside the gene matches: 5. Germline V CDR1 and CDR2: SEHNR, FQNEAQ (reference sequence). CDR3 protein: CASSPLTGSPLHF. CDR3 sequence (DNA): TGTGCCAGCAGCCCGTTGACAGGGTCACCCCTCCACTTT.

The chain uses TRBV6-6 and TRBJ2-7, with D hard to call. Germline values: CDR1 MNHNY, CDR2 SVGAGI (reference sequence). Trimming stripped 10 bases from V and 0 bases from J, with 13 bases between. This CDR3 is 13 amino acids long. The CDR3 DNA reads TGTGCCACCTCTCGGGCCAACTCCTACGAGCAGTACTTC. Translation: CATSRANSYEQYF.

The CDR3 loop is CASRASLGPVSNEQFF. The CDR3 DNA follows: TGTGCCAGCAGAGCCTCATTGGGACCAGTAAGCAATGAGCAGTTCTTC. This sequence joins TRBV28 and TRBJ2-1; D may match TRBD1 or TRBD2 (5 bases each). The CDR3 length is 16 residues. V dropped 6 bases and J dropped 6 bases, with 21 bases sitting between them. Looked up from germline, CDR1 is MDHEN and CDR2 is SYDVKM. Combining the CDR3 with reference TRBV28 and TRBJ2-1 gives the whole variable domain DVKVTQSSRYLVKRTGEKVFLECVQDMDHENMFWYRQDPGLGLRLIYFSYDVKMKEKGDIPEGYSVSREKKERFSLILESASTNQTSMYLCASRASLGPVSNEQFFGPGTRLTVL.

This clone has a handful of counts. This chain connects TRBV18 to TRBJ1-3, with TRBD1 matching 8 bases. CDR1 is KGHSH and CDR2 is LQKENI in the germline V gene. The CDR3 extends over 18 amino acids. The trim removed 4 bases at V and 3 bases at J, leaving 14 bases unmatched. The CDR3 nucleotides read TGTGCCAGCTCACGCGGTGTTGAGCAGGGGGCTTTTGGAAACACCATATATTTT. This codes for CASSRGVEQGAFGNTIYF.

This chain uses TRBV6-4 with TRBJ2-5, with a weak D call TRBD1 (6 bases). The CDR3 is 15 amino acids. Germline assignment: CDR1 MRHNA and CDR2 SNTAGT. V was shortened by 6 bases and J by 6 bases, with 20 bases between the two germline ends. For the CDR3, the DNA is TGTGCCAGCAGCCAAGGGGCAGGGGACGTAAAGACCCAGTACTTC. Amino acid sequence: CASSQGAGDVKTQYF.

The rearrangement joins TRBV6-5 to TRBJ1-4, with 7 bases matching TRBD1. Germline V lookup: CDR1 MNHEY, CDR2 SVGAGI. The CDR3 loop spans 16 amino acids. J was trimmed by 4 bases and V by 2 bases; bases with no gene match: 7. The CDR3 sequence: CASSYAGTALNEKLFF. CDR3 in DNA: TGTGCCAGCAGTTACGCCGGGACAGCCCTTAATGAAAAACTGTTTTTT.

J is TRBJ1-5 and V is TRBV6-5; the match to TRBD1 covers 9 bases. There are 14 residues in the CDR3. V gave up 8 bases and J gave up 7 bases; unmatched junction bases: 9. Germline CDR1 is MNHEY and CDR2 is SVGAGI. CDR3 sequence: CASPTGQGIQPQHF. CDR3 DNA sequence: TGTGCCAGCCCAACGGGACAGGGAATACAGCCCCAGCATTTT.

V and J are TRBV29-1 and TRBJ2-7, with TRBD2 matching 13 bases. Germline CDR1 and CDR2: SQVTM and ANQGSEA. Unmatched junction bases numbered 5, after V lost 5 bases and J lost 7 bases. CDR3 length: 13 amino acids. This CDR3 is CSVNGLAGEEQYF. The DNA for the CDR3 is TGCAGCGTTAATGGACTAGCGGGAGAAGAGCAGTACTTC.

The chain is built from TRBV12-3 or TRBV12-4 and TRBJ2-5, with D tentatively TRBD2 (5 bases). This CDR3 region has 13 residues. V dropped 3 bases and J dropped 5 bases, with 10 bases sitting between them. The CDR3 DNA sequence: TGTGCCAGCAGTTTGCATGGCGGGGAGACCCAGTACTTC. Protein product: CASSLHGGETQYF.

This chain uses TRBV6-6 with TRBJ2-7, with 10 nucleotides matching TRBD2. The germline V gene encodes CDR1 MNHNY and CDR2 SVGAGI (reference sequence). V was pared by 7 bases and J by 2 bases, with 2 bases of the junction left unmatched. This CDR3 contains 13 residues. The CDR3 here is CASTAGGPYEQYF. CDR3 DNA sequence: TGTGCCAGCACAGCGGGAGGGCCCTACGAGCAGTACTTC.

This chain connects TRBV4-1 to TRBJ1-1; D unclear. Germline-derived CDR1 and CDR2 are MGHRA and YSYEKL. The V end lost 0 bases, the J end lost 1 base, and 3 bases lay between the germline ends. This CDR3 has 13 amino acids. The CDR3 nucleotides read TGCGCCAGCAGCCAAGAATGGAACACTGAAGCTTTCTTT. It translates to CASSQEWNTEAFF.

The CDR3 sequence: CASSPRGKNIQYF. The DNA of the CDR3 is TGTGCCAGTAGTCCAAGGGGCAAAAACATTCAGTACTTC. The chain is built from TRBV19 and TRBJ2-4; D might be TRBD1 (5 bases). V shed 5 bases and J shed 3 bases, with 8 bases lying between them. This CDR3 spans 13 amino acids. Germline V CDR1 and CDR2: LNHDA, SQIVND (reference sequence).

This chain links TRBV6-5 with TRBJ2-1; D is ambiguous. Per germline, CDR1 MNHEY and CDR2 SVGAGI. Trimming took off 7 bases at V and 7 bases at J, with 11 bases between the two ends. This CDR3 has 12 residues. The CDR3 coding sequence is TGTGCCAGCACTCAGATTCCGAATGAGCAGTTCTTC. Amino acid sequence: CASTQIPNEQFF.

The rearrangement links TRBV6-6 to TRBJ1-1; D is uncertain. The length of the CDR3 is 15 residues. Germline assignment: CDR1 MNHNY and CDR2 SVGAGI (reference sequence). V was shortened by 0 bases and J by 5 bases, with 13 bases between the two germline ends. The DNA for the CDR3 is TGTGCCAGCAGTTACTCGACGCGGGTTGGGACTGAAGCTTTCTTT. Translation gives CASSYSTRVGTEAFF.

This chain uses TRBV6-5 with TRBJ2-1; tentative D call: TRBD2 (6 bases). This CDR3 has 16 amino acids. Germline V gene sequence: CDR1 MNHEY, CDR2 SVGAGI. Trimming took off 2 bases at V and 3 bases at J, with 14 bases between the two ends. CDR3 sequence reads: CASSYLGGLGYNEQFF. The DNA of the CDR3 is TGTGCCAGCAGTTACCTGGGGGGACTCGGCTACAATGAGCAGTTCTTC.

This chain joins TRBV28 and TRBJ2-5, with D possibly matching TRBD2 (6 bases). The CDR3 runs 16 residues. Trimming removed 5 bases from V and 0 bases from J, with 16 bases in between. The germline CDR1 and CDR2 sequences are MDHEN and SYDVKM. Written as DNA, the CDR3 is TGTGCCAGCAGTCCCTTAATGGGACTGTACCAAGAGACCCAGTACTTC. This translates into CASSPLMGLYQETQYF.